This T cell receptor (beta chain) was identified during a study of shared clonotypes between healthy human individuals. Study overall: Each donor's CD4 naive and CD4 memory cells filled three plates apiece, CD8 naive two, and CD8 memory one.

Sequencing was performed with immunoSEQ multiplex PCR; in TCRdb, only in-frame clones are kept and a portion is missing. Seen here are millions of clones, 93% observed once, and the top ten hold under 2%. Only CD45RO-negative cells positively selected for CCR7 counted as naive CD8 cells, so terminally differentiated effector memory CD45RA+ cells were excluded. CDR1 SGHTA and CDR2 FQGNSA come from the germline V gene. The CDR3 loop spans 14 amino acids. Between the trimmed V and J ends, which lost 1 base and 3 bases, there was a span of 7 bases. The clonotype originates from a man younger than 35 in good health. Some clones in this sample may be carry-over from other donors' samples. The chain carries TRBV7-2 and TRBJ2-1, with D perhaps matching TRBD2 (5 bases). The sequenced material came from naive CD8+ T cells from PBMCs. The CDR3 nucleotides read TGTGCCAGCAGCTTAGTACTAGGCTACAATGAGCAGTTCTTC. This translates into CASSLVLGYNEQFF.